This T cell receptor (beta chain) was identified in a study of neoadjuvant anti-PD-1 for oral cavity cancer. The table came from immunoSEQ multiplex PCR; TCRdb's copy has only in-frame clones and leaves some out. The sample lists 11,000 to 15,000 clones, about 70% occurring once. Germline V gene lookup returns CDR1 LNHDA and CDR2 SQIVND (reference sequence). Trimming removed 6 bases at V and 0 bases at J, with 17 bases between. This CDR3 region has 16 residues. Stage II-IVA oral cavity squamous cell carcinoma was new and untreated by systemic or radiation therapy. The genes are TRBV19 and TRBJ1-1; possibly TRBD1 for D (5 bases). The sample consisted of PBMCs, taken before nivolumab (anti-PD-1) treatment. The clonotype comes from a person aged 35 to 85 with oral cavity squamous cell carcinoma. The CDR3 coding sequence is TGTGCCAGTAGGGTACAGGCGGGAACTGTGAACACTGAAGCTTTCTTT. Translation gives CASRVQAGTVNTEAFF.